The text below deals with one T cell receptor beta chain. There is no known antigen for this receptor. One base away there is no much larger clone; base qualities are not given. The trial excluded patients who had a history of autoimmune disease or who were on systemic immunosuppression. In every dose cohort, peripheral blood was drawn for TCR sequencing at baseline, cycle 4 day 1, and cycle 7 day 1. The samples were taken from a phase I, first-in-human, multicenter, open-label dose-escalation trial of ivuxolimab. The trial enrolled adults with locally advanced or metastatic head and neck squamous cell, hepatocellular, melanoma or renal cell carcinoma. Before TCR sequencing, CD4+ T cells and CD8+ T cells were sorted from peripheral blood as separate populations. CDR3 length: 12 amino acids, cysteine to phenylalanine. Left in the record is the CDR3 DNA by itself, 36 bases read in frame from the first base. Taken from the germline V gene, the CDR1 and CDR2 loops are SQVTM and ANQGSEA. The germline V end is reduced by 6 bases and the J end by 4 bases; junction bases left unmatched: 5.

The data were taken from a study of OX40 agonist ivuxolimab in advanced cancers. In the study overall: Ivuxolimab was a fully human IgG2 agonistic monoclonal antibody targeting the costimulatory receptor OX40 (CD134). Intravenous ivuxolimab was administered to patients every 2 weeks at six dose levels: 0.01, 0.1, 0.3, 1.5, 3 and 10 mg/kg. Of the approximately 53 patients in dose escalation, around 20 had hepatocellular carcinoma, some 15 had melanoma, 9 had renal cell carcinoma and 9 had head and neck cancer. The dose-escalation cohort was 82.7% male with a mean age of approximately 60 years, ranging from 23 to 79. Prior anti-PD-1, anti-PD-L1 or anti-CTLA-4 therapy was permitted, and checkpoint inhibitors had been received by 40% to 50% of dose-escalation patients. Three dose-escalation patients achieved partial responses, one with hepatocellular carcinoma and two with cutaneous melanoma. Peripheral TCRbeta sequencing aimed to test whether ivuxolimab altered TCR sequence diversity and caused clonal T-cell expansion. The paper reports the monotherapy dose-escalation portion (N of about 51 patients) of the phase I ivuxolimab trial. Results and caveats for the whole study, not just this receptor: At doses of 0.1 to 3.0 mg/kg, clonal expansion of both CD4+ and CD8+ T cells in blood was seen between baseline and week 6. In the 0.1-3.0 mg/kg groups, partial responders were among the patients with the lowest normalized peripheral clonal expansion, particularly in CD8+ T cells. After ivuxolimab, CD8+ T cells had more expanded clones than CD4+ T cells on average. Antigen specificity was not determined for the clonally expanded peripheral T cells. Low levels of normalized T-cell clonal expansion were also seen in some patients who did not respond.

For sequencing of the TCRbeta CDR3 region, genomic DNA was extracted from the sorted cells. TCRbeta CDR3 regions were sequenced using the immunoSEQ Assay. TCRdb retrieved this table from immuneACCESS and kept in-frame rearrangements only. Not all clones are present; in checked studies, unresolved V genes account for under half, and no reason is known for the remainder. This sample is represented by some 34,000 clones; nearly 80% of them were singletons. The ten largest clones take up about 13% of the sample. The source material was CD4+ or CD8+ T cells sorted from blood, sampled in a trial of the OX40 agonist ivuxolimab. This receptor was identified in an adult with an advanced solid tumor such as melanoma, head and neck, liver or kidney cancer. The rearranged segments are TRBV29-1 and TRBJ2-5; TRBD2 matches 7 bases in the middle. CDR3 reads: CSVWGGRETQYF. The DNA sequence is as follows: TGCAGCGTCTGGGGCGGGAGAGAGACCCAGTACTTC.